This T cell receptor beta chain was sequenced for a study of T cells in tuberculosis. At the level of the study: Sequenced TCRs come from CD1B-GMM tetramer-binding T cells.

The CDR3 is 14 residues long. V gave up 5 bases and J gave up 0 bases, with 11 bases separating them. Germline-derived CDR1 and CDR2 are SEHNR and FQNEAQ (reference sequence). This clone occurred once. The antigen is not known. The protocol was immunoSEQ multiplex PCR, while the TCRdb copy is restricted to in-frame clones and leaves out a portion. The table lists some 29,000 clones, around 90% of them singletons. General study points: Shorter CDR3-alpha in active tuberculosis partly drove smaller distances.

The receptor was derived from a donor between 10 and 35 years old with latent tuberculosis or without tuberculosis infection. The chain joins TRBV7-9 to TRBJ2-7; perhaps TRBD1 as D (6 bases). Sequencing was done on a sample of PBMCs. The CDR3 bases are TGTGCCAGCAGCCCAACAGGGTACTCCTACGAGCAGTACTTC. Translating it yields CASSPTGYSYEQYF.